The 3 T cell receptor beta chains below come from one sample, sequenced in a study of Graves' ophthalmopathy and Graves' hyperthyroidism (dated by TCRdb to the late 2010s). This sample was sequenced with an Illumina HiSeq 2000. TCR beta CDR3 regions were amplified from RNA transcripts for repertoire sequencing. The first round was an RT-PCR using HTBI primers with the Qiagen OneStep RT-PCR kit, and this first round was followed by a second-round multiplex PCR, then size selection and purification. Using fastp trimming at Q25 and MiXCR clonotype assembly, TCRdb reanalyzed the public sequencing data and kept in-frame beta chains. Records with the same CDR3 protein are collapsed into one entry carrying the most frequent genes and DNA. This sample holds 220,000 or so distinct CDR3 sequences; roughly 21% were observed only once. The ten largest clones take up about 40% of the sample. The sequenced material came from peripheral blood. The origin of the receptors is a woman aged 50 to 60 with Graves' ophthalmopathy. Donor details come from another sample of the same person, matched by shared clones.

This clonotype was seen ten or more times. The chain joins TRBV19 to TRBJ2-2, with 7 bases that match TRBD2. The germline V gene encodes CDR1 LNHDA and CDR2 SQIVND (reference sequence). The CDR3 covers 15 residues. With V trimmed by 5 bases and J by 6 bases, 9 bases remained unmatched. CDR3: CASSPSGLVSGELFF. The DNA of the CDR3 is TGTGCCAGTAGTCCCTCCGGACTAGTTTCCGGGGAGCTGTTTTTT.

In its sample, this clonotype was seen many times. The chain joins TRBV6-5 to TRBJ1-5; D might be TRBD1 (6 bases). V dropped 6 bases and J dropped 2 bases, with 17 bases sitting between them. Germline assignment: CDR1 MNHEY and CDR2 SVGAGI. The CDR3 totals 16 residues. The DNA for the CDR3 is TGTGCCAGCAGACGGACAGCTTCTCTCGGCAATCAGCCCCAGCATTTT. Protein: CASRRTASLGNQPQHF.

This clonotype was found many times. The chain links TRBV30 to TRBJ2-5; 12 bases align to TRBD1. The germline gives CDR1 GTSNPN, CDR2 SVGIG (reference sequence). The CDR3 extends over 16 amino acids. With V trimmed by 4 bases and J by 5 bases, 11 bases remained unmatched. The CDR3, as DNA: TGTGCCTGGACTCCGGGGGACAGGGGGCGTGGGGAGACCCAGTACTTC. Amino acids: CAWTPGDRGRGETQYF.